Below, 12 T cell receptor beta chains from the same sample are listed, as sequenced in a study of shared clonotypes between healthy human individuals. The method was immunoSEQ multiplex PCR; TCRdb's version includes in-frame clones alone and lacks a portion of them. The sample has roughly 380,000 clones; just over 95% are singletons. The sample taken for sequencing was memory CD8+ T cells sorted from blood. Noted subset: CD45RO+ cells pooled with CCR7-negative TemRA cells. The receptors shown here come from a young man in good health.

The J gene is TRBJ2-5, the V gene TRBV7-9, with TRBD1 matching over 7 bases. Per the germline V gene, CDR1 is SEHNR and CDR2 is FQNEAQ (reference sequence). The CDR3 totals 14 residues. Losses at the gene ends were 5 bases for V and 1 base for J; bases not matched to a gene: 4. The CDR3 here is CASSIQGIQETQYF. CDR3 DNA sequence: TGTGCCAGCAGCATACAGGGGATCCAAGAGACCCAGTACTTC.

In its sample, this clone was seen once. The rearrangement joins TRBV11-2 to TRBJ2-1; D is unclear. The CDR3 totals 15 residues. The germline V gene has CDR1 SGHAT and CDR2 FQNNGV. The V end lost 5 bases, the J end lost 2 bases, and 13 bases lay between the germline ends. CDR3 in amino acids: CASSTPGWTYNEQFF. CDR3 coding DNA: TGTGCCAGCAGCACGCCCGGGTGGACCTACAATGAGCAGTTCTTC.

The CDR3 DNA follows: TGTGCCAGCAGTGAATGGGTGACAGATACGCAGTATTTT. This gives the protein CASSEWVTDTQYF. J is TRBJ2-3 and V is TRBV25-1; no clear D gene. Germline CDR1 MGHDK, CDR2 SYGVNS. Between the trimmed V and J ends, which lost 1 base and 3 bases, there was a span of 5 bases. The CDR3 loop spans 13 amino acids.

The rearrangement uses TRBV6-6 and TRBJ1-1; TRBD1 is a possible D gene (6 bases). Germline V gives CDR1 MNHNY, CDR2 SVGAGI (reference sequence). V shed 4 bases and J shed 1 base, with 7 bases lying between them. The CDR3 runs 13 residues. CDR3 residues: CASSSRGNTEAFF. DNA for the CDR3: TGTGCCAGCAGTTCCAGGGGGAACACTGAAGCTTTCTTT.

The CDR3 region has the DNA TGTGCCAGCAGCTTGTTATCCCGGGCTAGCGGACACACAGATACGCAGTATTTT. Translated, it gives CASSLLSRASGHTDTQYF. This chain connects TRBV5-6 to TRBJ2-3; 7 nucleotides match TRBD2. The ends lost 1 base at V and 2 bases at J; junction bases unmatched: 13. CDR3 length: 18 amino acids. Per the germline V gene, CDR1 is SGHDT and CDR2 is YYEEEE.

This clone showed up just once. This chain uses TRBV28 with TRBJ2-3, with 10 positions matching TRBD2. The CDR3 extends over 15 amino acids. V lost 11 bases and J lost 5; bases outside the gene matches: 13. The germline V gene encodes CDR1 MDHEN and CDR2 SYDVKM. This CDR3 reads CAGLAGGSVGDTQYF. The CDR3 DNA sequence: TGTGCCGGCTTAGCGGGAGGAAGTGTAGGAGATACGCAGTATTTT. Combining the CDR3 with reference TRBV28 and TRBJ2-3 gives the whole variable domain DVKVTQSSRYLVKRTGEKVFLECVQDMDHENMFWYRQDPGLGLRLIYFSYDVKMKEKGDIPEGYSVSREKKERFSLILESASTNQTSMYLCAGLAGGSVGDTQYFGPGTRLTVL.

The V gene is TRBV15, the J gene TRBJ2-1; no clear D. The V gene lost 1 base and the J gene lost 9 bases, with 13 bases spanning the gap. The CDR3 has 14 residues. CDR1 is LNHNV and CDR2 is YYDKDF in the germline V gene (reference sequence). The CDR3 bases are TGTGCCACCAGCAGAGCCCGCTTGGAGATTGAGCAGTTCTTC. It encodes CATSRARLEIEQFF.

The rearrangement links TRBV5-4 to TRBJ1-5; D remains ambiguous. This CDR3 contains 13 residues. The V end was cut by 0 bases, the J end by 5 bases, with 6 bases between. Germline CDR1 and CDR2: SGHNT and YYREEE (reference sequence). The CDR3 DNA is TGTGCCAGCAGCTTGGACAGATATCAGCCCCAGCATTTT. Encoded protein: CASSLDRYQPQHF.

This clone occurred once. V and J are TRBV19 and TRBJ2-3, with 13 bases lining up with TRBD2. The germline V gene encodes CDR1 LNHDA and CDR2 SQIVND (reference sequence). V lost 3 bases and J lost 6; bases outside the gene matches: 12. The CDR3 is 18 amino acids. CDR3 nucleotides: TGTGCCAGTAGTATCGTGACTAGCGGGAGGCGGATGGGGGATACGCAGTATTTT. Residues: CASSIVTSGRRMGDTQYF.

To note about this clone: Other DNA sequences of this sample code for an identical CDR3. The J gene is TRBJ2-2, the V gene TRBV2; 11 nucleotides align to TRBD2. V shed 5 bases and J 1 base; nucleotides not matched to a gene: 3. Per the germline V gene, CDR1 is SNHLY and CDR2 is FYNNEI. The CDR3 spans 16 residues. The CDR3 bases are TGTGCCAGCAGTCTCGGGACTAGCGGGAACACCGGGGAGCTGTTTTTT. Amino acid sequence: CASSLGTSGNTGELFF.

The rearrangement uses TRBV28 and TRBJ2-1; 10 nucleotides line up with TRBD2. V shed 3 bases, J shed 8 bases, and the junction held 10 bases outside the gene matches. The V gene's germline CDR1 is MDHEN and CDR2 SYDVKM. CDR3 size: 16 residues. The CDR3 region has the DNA TGTGCCAGCAGTTTTGATACAGCGGGAGGGCCCCATGAGCAGTTCTTC. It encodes CASSFDTAGGPHEQFF. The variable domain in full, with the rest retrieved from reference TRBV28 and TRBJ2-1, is DVKVTQSSRYLVKRTGEKVFLECVQDMDHENMFWYRQDPGLGLRLIYFSYDVKMKEKGDIPEGYSVSREKKERFSLILESASTNQTSMYLCASSFDTAGGPHEQFFGPGTRLTVL.

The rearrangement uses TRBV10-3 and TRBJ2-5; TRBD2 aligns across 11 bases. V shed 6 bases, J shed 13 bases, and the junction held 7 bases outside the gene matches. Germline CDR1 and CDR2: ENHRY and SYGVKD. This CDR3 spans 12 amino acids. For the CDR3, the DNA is TGTGCCATCAGAACTACTAGCGGGAGTAGGTACTTC. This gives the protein CAIRTTSGSRYF.